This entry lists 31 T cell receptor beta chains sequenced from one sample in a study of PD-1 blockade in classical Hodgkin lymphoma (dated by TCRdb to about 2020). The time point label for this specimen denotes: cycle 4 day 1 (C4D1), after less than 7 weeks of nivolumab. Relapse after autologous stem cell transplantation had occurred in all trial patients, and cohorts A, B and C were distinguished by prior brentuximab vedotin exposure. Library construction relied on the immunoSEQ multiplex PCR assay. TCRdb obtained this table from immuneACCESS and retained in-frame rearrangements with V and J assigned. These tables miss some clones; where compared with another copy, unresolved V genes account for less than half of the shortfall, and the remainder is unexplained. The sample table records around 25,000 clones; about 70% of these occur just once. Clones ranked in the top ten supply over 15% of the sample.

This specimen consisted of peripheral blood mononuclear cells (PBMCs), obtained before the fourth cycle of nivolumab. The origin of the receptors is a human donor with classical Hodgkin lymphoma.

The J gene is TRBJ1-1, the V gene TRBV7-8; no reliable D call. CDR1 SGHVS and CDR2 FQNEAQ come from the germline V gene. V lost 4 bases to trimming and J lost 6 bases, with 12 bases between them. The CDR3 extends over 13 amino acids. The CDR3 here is CASSSYGGSEAFF. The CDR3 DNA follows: TGTGCCAGCAGCTCGTACGGCGGCTCTGAAGCTTTCTTT. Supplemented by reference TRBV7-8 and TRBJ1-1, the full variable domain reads GAGVSQSPRYKVAKRGQDVALRCDPISGHVSLFWYQQALGQGPEFLTYFQNEAQLDKSGLPSDRFFAERPEGSVSTLKIQRTQQEDSAVYLCASSSYGGSEAFFGQGTRLTVV.

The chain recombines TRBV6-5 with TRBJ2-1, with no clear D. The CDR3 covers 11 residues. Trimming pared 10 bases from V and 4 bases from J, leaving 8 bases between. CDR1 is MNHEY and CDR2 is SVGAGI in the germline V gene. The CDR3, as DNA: TGTGCCACCCAAGAGTACAATGAGCAGTTCTTC. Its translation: CATQEYNEQFF.

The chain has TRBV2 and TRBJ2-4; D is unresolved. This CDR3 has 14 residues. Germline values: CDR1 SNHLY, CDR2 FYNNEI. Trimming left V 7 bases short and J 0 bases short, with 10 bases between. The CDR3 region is CASKELLAKNIQYF. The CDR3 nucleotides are TGTGCCAGCAAGGAGCTTCTAGCCAAAAACATTCAGTACTTC.

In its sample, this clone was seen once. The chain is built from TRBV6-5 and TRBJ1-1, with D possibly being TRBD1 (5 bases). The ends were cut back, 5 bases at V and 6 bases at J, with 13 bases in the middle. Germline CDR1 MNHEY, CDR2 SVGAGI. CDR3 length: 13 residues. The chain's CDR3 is CASSTGPSAEAFF. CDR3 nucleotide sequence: TGTGCCAGCAGTACGGGACCGTCAGCTGAAGCTTTCTTT.

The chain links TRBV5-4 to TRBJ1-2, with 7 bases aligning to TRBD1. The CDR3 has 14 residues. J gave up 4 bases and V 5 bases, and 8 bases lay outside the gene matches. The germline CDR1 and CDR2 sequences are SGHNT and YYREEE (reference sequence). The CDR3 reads CASSQDRLIYGYTF. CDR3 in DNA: TGTGCCAGCAGTCAGGACAGGTTAATCTATGGCTACACCTTC. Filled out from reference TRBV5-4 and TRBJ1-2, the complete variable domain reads ETGVTQSPTHLIKTRGQQVTLRCSSQSGHNTVSWYQQALGQGPQFIFQYYREEENGRGNFPPRFSGLQFPNYSSELNVNALELDDSALYLCASSQDRLIYGYTFGSGTRLTVV.

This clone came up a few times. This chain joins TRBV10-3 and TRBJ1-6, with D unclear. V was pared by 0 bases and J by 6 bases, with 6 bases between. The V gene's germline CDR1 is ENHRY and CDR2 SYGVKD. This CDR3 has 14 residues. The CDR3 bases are TGTGCCATCAGTGAGTCGATTCGTAATTCACCCCTCCACTTT. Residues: CAISESIRNSPLHF.

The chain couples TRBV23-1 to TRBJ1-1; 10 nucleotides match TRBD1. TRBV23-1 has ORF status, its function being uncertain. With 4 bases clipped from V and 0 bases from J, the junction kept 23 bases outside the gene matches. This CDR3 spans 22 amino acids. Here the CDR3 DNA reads TGCGCCAGCAGTCCGCAAATTACGTACCGGCGCCCCGGACAGGGGGTGAACACTGAAGCTTTCTTT. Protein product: CASSPQITYRRPGQGVNTEAFF.

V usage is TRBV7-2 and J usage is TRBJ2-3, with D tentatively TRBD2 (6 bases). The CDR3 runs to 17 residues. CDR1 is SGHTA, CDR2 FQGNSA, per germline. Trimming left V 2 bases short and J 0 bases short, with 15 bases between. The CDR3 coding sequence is TGTGCCAGCAGCTTATGGGCTGCGGGGTTAAGCACAGATACGCAGTATTTT. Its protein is CASSLWAAGLSTDTQYF.

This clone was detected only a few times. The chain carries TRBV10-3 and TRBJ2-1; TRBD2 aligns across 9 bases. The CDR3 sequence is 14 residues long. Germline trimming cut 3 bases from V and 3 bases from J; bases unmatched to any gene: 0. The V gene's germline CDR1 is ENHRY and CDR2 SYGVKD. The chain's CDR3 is CAISEAGGYNEQFF. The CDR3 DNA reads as TGTGCCATCAGTGAAGCGGGAGGCTACAATGAGCAGTTCTTC.

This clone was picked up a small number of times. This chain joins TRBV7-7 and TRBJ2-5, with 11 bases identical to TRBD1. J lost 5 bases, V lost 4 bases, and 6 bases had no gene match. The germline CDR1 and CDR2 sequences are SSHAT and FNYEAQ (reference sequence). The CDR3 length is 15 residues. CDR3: CASSSTGTGGETQYF. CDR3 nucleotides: TGTGCCAGCAGCTCAACCGGGACAGGGGGGGAGACCCAGTACTTC.

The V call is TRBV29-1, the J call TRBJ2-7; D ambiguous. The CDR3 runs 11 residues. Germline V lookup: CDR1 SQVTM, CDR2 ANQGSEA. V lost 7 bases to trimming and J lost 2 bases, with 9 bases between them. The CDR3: CSARKAYEQYF. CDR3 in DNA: TGCAGCGCACGGAAGGCCTACGAGCAGTACTTC.

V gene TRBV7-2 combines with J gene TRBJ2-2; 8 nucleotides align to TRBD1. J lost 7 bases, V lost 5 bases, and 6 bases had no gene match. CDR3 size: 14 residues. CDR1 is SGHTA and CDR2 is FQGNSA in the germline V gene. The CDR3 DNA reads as TGTGCCAGCAGCCAAACAGGGGGGATCGGGGAGCTGTTTTTT. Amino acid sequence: CASSQTGGIGELFF.

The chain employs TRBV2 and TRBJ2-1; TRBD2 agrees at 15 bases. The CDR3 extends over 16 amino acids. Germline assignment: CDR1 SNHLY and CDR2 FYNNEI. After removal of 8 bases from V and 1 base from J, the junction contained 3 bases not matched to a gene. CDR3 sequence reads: CASGGTSGRSYNEQFF. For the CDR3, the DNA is TGTGCCAGCGGCGGGACTAGCGGGAGGTCCTACAATGAGCAGTTCTTC.

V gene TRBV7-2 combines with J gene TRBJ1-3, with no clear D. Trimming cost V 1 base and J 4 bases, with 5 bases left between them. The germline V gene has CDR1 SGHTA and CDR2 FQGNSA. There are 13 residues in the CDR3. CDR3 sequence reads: CASSLERGNTIYF. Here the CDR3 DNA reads TGTGCCAGCAGCTTAGAACGGGGAAACACCATATATTTT.

The CDR3 nucleotides read TGTGCCAGCAGTTACCATTCGAGCGCCTACGAGCAGTACTTC. This gives the protein CASSYHSSAYEQYF. The V call is TRBV6-5, the J call TRBJ2-7; unclear D gene. V lost 2 bases, J lost 2 bases, and 10 bases lay in between. The CDR3 is 14 amino acids. The germline V gene has CDR1 MNHEY and CDR2 SVGAGI.

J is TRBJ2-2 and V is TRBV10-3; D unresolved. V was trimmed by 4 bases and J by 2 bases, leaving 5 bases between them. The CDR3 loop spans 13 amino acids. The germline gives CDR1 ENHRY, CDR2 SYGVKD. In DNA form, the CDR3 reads TGTGCCATCAGTGGTCTTAACACCGGGGAGCTGTTTTTT. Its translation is CAISGLNTGELFF.

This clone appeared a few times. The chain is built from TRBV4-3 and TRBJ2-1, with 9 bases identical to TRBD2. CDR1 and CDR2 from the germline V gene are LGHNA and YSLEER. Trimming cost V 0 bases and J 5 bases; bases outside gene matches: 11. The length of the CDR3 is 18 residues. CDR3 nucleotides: TGCGCCAGCAGCCAAGATAACGCCGGGACTAGCCGCAACAATGAGCAGTTCTTC. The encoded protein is CASSQDNAGTSRNNEQFF.

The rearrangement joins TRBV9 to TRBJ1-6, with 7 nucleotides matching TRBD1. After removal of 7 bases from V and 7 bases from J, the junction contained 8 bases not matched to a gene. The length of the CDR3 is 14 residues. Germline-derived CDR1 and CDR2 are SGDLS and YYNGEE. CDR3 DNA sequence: TGTGCCAGCGGACGAGACAGGGTGAATTCACCCCTCCACTTT. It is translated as CASGRDRVNSPLHF.

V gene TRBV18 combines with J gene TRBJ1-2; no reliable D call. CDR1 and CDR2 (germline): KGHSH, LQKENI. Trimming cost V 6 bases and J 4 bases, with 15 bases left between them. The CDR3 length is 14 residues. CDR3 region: CASSPGSRVYGYTF. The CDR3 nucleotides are TGTGCCAGCTCCCCGGGGTCCCGGGTCTATGGCTACACCTTC.

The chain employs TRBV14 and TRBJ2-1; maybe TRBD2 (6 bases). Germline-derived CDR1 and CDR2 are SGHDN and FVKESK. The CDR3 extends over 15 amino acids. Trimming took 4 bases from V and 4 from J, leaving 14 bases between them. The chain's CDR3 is CASSLQSGSYNEQFF. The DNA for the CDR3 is TGTGCCAGCAGCCTACAAAGCGGGTCATACAATGAGCAGTTCTTC.

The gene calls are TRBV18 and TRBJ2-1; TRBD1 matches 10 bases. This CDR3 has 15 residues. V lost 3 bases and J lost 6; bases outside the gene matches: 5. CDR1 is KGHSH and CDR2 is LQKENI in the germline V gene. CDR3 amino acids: CASSPRQGAGNEQFF. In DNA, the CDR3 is TGTGCCAGCTCACCCCGACAGGGGGCCGGCAATGAGCAGTTCTTC.

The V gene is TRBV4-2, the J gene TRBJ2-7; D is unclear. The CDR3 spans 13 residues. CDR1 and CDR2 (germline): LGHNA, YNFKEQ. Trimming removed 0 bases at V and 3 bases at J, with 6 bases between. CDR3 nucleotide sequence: TGTGCCAGCAGCCAAGAAAGAGTCTACGAGCAGTACTTC. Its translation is CASSQERVYEQYF.

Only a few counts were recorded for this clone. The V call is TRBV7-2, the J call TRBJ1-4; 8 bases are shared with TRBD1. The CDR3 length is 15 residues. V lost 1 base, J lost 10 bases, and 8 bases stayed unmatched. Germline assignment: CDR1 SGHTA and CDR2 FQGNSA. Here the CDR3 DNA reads TGTGCCAGCAGCTTAGTCGGGACAGGAGGACCAAAACTGTTTTTT. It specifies CASSLVGTGGPKLFF.

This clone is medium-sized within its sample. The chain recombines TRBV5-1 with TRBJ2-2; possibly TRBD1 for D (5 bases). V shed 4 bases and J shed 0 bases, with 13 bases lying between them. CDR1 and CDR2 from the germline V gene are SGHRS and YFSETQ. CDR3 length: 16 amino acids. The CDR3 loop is CASSPRQNPNTGELFF. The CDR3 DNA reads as TGCGCCAGCAGCCCCCGACAGAATCCGAACACCGGGGAGCTGTTTTTT. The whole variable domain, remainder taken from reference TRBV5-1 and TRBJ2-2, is KAGVTQTPRYLIKTRGQQVTLSCSPISGHRSVSWYQQTPGQGLQFLFEYFSETQRNKGNFPGRFSGRQFSNSRSEMNVSTLELGDSALYLCASSPRQNPNTGELFFGEGSRLTVL.

CDR3 DNA sequence: TGCGCCAGCAGCCAAGGACCGGGACGGTCGGCTGGAAACACCATATATTTT. It yields the protein CASSQGPGRSAGNTIYF. The chain is built from TRBV4-1 and TRBJ1-3; weak D call: TRBD1 (5 bases). Looked up from germline, CDR1 is MGHRA and CDR2 is YSYEKL. The CDR3 covers 17 residues. V gave up 1 base and J gave up 2 bases, with 15 bases separating them.

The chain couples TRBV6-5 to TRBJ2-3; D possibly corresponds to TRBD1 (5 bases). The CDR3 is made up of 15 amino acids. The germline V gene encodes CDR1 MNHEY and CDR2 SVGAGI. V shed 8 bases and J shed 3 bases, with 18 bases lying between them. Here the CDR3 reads CASFKQDQETDTQYF. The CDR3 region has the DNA TGTGCCAGCTTTAAACAGGACCAGGAGACAGATACGCAGTATTTT.

CDR3 nucleotides: TGTGCCAGCTCACCACTGGCCAGATGGGGTGAAGCTTTCTTT. Translating it yields CASSPLARWGEAFF. The chain has TRBV18 and TRBJ1-1; D unclear. Germline-derived CDR1 and CDR2 are KGHSH and LQKENI. The CDR3 has 14 amino acids. V lost 1 base and J lost 7, with 13 bases in between.

The CDR3 nucleotides are TGCGCCAGCAGCACCGGACAGGGGAACTATGGCTACACCTTC. It encodes CASSTGQGNYGYTF. The rearrangement uses TRBV5-1 and TRBJ1-2, with 9 nucleotides matching TRBD1. V was pared by 4 bases and J by 2 bases, with 3 bases of the junction left unmatched. CDR1 SGHRS and CDR2 YFSETQ come from the germline V gene. The CDR3 is 14 amino acids.

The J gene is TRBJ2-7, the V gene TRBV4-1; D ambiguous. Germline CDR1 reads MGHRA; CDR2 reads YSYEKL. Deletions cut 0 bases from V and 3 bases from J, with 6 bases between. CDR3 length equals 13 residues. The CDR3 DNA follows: TGCGCCAGCAGCCAAGATTACAGCTACGAGCAGTACTTC. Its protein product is CASSQDYSYEQYF.

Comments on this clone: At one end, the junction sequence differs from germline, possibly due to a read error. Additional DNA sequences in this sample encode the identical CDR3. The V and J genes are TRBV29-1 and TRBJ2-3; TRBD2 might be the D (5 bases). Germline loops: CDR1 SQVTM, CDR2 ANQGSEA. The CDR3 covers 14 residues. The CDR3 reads CSVRLSSSTDTQYF. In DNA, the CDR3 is TGCAGCGTACGACTATCTTCTAGCACGGATACGCAGTATTTT.

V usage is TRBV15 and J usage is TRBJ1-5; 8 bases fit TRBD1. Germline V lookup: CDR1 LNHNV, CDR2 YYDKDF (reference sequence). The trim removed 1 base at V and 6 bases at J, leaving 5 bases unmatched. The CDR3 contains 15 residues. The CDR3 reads CATSRATGAGQPQHF. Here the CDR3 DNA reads TGTGCCACCAGCAGAGCGACAGGGGCGGGTCAGCCCCAGCATTTT.